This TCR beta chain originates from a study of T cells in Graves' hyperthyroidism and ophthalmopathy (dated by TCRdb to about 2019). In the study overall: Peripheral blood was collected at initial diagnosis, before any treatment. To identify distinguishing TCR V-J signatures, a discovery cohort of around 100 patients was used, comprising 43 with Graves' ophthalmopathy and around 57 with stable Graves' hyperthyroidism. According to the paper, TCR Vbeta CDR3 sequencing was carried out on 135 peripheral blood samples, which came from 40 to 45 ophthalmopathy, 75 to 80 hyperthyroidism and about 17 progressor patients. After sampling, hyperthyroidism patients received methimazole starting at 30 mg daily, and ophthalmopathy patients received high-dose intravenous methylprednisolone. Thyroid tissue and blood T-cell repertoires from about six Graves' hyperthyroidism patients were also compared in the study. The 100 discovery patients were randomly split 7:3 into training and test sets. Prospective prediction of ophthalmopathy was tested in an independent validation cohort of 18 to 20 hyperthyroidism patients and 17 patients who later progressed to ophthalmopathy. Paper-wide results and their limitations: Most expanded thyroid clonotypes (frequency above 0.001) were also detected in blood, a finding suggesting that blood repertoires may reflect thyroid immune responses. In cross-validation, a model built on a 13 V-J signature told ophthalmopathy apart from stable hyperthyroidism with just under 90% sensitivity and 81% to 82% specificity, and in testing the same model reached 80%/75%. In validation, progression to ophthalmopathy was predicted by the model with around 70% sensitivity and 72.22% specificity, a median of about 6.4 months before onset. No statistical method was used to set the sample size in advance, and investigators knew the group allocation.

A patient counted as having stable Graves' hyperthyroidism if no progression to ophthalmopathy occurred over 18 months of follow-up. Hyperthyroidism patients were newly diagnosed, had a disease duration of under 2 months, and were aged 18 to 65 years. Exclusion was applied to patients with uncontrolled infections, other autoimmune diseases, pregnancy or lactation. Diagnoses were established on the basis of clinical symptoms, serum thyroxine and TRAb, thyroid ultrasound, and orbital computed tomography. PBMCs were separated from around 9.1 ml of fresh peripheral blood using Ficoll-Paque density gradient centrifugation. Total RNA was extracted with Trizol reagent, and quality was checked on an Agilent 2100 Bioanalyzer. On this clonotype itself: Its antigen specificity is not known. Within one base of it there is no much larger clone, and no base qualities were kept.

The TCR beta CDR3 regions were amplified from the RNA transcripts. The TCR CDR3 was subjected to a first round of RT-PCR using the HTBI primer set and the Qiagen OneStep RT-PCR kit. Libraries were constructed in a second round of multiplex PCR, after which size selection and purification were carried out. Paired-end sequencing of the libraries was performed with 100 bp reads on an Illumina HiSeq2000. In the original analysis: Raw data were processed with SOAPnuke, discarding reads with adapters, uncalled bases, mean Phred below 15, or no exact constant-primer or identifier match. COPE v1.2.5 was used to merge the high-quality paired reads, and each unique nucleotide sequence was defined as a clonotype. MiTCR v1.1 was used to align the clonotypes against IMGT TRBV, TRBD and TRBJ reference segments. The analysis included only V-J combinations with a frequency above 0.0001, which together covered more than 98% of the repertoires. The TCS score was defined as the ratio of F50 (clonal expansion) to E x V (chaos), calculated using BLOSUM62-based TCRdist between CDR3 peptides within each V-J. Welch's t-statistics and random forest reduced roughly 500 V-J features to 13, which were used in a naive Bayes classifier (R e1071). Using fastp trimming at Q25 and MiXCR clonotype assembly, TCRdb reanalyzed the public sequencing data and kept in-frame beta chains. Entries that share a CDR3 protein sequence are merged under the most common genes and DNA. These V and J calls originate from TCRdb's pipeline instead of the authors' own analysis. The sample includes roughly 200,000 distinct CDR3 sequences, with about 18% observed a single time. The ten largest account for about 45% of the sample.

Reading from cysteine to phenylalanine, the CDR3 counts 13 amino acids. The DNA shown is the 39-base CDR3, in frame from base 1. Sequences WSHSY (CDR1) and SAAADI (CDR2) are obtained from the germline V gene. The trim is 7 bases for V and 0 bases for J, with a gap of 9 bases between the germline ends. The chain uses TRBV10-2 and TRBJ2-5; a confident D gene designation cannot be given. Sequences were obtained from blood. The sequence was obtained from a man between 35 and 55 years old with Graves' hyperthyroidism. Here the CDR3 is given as CASNGVYQETQYF. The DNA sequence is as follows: TGCGCCAGCAACGGCGTATACCAAGAGACCCAGTACTTC.